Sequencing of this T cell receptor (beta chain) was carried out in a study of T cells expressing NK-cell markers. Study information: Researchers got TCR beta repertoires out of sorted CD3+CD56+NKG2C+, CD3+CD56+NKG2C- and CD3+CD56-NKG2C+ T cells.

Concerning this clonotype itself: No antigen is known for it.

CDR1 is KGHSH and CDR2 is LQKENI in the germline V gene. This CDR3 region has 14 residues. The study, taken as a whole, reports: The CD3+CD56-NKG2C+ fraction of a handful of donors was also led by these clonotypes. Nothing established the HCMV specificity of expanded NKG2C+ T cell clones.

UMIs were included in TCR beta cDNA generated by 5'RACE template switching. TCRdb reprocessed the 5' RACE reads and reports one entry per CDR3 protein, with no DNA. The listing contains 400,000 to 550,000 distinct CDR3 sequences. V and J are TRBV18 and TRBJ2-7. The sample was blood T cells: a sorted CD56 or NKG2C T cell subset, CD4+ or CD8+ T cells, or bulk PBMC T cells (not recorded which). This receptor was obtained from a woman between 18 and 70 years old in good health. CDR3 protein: CASSPSGTYNEQYF.